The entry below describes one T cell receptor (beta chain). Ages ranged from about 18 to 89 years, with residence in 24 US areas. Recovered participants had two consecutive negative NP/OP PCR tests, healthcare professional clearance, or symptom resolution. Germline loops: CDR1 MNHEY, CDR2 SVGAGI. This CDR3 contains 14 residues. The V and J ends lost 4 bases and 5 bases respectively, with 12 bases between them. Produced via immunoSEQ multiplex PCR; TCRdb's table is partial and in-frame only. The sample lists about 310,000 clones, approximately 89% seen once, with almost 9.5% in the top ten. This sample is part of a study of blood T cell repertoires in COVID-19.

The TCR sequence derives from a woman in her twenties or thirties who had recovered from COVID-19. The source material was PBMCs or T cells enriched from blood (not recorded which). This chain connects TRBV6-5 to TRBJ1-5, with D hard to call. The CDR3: CASSFRGTYQPQHF. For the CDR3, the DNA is TGTGCCAGCAGTTTCCGGGGAACCTATCAGCCCCAGCATTTT.